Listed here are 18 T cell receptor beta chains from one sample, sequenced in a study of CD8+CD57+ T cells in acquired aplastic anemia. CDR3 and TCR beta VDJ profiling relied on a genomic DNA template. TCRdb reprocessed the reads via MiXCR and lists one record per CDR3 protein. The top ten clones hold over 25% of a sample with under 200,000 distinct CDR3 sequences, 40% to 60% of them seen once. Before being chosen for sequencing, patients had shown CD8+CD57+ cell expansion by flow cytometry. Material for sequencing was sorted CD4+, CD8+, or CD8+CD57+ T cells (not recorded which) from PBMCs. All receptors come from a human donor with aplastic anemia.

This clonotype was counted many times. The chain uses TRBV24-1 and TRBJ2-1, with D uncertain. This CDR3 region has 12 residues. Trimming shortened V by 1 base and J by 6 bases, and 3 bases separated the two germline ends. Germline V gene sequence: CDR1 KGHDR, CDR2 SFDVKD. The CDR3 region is CATSDFINEQFF. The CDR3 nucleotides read TGTGCCACCAGTGATTTTATCAATGAGCAGTTCTTC.

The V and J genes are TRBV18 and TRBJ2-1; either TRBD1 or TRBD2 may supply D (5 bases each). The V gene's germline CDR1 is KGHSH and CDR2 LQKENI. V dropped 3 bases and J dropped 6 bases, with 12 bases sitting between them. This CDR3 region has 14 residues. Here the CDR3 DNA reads TGTGCCAGCTCACCCCGGGGCCATATCAATGAGCAGTTCTTC. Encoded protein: CASSPRGHINEQFF.

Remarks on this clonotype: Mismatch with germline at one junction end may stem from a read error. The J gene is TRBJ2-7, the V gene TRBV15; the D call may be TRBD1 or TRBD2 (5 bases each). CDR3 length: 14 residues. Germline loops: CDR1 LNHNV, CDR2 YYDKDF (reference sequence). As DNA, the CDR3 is TGTGCCACCAGCAGTCGGGACGGCCCTACGAGGCTGCACTTC. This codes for CATSSRDGPTRLHF.

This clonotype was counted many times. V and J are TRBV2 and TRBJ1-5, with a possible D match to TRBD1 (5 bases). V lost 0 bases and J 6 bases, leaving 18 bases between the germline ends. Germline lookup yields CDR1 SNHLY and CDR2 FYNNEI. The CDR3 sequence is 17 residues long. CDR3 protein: CASSEAGGEVVAQPQHF. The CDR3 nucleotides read TGTGCCAGCAGTGAAGCTGGGGGGGAGGTTGTCGCTCAGCCCCAGCATTTT. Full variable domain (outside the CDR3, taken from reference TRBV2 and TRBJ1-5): EPEVTQTPSHQVTQMGQEVILRCVPISNHLYFYWYRQILGQKVEFLVSFYNNEISEKSEIFDDQFSVERPDGSNFTLKIRSTKLEDSAMYFCASSEAGGEVVAQPQHFGDGTRLSIL.

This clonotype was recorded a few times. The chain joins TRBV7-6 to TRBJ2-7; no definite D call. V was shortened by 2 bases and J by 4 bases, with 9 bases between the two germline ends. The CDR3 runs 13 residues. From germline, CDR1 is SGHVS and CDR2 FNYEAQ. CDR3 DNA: TGTGCCAGCAGCTTAACTCAAGAGTACGAGCAGTACTTC. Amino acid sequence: CASSLTQEYEQYF.

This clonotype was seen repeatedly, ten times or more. CDR3 protein: CASSLAFNQPQHF. CDR3 coding DNA: TGTGCCAGCAGCTTAGCCTTCAATCAGCCCCAGCATTTT. This chain uses TRBV7-9 with TRBJ1-5; no definite D call. Trimming removed 0 bases at V and 3 bases at J, with 3 bases between. Germline-derived CDR1 and CDR2 are SEHNR and FQNEAQ (reference sequence). The CDR3 runs 13 residues.

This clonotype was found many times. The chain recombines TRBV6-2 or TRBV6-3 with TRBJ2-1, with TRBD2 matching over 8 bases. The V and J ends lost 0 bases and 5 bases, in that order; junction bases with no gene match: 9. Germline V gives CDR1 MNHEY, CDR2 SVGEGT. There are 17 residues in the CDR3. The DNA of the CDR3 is TGTGCCAGCAGTTACTCGAGTCCACTAGCGGACGACAATGAGCAGTTCTTC. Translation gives CASSYSSPLADDNEQFF.

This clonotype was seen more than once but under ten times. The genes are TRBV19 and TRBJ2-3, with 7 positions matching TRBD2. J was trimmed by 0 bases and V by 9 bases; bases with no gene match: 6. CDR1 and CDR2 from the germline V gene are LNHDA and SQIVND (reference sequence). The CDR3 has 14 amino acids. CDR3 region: CASSLGLSTDTQYF. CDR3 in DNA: TGTGCCAGCAGCCTGGGACTAAGCACAGATACGCAGTATTTT.

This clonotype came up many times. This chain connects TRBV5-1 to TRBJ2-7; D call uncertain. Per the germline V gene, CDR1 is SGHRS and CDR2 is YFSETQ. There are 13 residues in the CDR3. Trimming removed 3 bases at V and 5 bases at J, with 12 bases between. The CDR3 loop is CASSSSWGDEQYF. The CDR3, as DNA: TGCGCCAGCAGCTCCTCTTGGGGTGACGAGCAGTACTTC.

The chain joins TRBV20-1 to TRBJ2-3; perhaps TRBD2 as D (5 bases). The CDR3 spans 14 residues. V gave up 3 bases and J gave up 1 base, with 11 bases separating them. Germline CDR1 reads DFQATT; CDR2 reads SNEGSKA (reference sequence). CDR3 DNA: TGCAGTGCTAGCCGCGGACTTGGCACAGATACGCAGTATTTT. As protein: CSASRGLGTDTQYF.

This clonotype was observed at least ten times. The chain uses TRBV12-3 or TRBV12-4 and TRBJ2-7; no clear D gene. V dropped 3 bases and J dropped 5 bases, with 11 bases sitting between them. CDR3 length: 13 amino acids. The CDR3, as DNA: TGTGCCAGCAGTTTGGCAGGCCAGCACGAGCAGTACTTC. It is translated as CASSLAGQHEQYF.

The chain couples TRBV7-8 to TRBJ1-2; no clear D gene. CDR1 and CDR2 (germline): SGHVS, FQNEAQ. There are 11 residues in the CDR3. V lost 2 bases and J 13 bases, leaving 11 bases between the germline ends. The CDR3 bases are TGTGCCAGCAGCTTATTGGACCGTTCCACCTTC. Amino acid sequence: CASSLLDRSTF.

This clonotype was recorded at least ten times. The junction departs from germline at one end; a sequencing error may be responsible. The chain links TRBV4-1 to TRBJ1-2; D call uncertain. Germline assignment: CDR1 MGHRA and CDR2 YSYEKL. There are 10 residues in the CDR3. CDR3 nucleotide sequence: TGCGCCAGCAGCCAAGCACGAATAGCCTTC. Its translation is CASSQARIAF.

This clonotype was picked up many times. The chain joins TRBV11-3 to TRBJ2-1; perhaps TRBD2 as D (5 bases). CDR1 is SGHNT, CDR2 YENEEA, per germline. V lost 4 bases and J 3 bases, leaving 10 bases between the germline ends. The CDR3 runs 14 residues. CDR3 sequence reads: CASSSITSYNEQFF. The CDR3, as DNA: TGTGCCAGCAGCTCGATAACTAGCTACAATGAGCAGTTCTTC.

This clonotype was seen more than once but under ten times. The CDR3 loop is CSAREGGHTEAFF. Here the CDR3 DNA reads TGCAGTGCTCGCGAAGGGGGGCACACTGAAGCTTTCTTT. The V gene is TRBV20-1, the J gene TRBJ1-1, with D perhaps matching TRBD1 (6 bases). Germline V gene data show CDR1 as DFQATT and CDR2 as SNEGSKA (reference sequence). The CDR3 contains 13 residues. V gave up 5 bases and J gave up 3 bases, with 13 bases separating them.

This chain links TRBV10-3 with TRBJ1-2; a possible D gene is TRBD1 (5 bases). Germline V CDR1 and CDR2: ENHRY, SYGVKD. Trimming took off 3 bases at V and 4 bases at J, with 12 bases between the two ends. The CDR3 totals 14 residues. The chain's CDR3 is CAISDPTDSYGYTF. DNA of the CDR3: TGTGCCATCAGTGATCCGACAGATAGCTATGGCTACACCTTC.

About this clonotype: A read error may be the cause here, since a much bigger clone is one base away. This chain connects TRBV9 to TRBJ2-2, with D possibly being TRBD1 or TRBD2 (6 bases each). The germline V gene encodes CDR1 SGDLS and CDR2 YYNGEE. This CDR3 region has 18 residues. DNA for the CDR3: TGTGCCAGCAACGTAGCGGCGGACAGCGACCGGAACACCGGGGAGCTGTTTTTT. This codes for CASNVAADSDRNTGELFF. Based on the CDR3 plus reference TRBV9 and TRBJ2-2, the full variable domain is DSGVTQTPKHLITATGQRVTLRCSPRSGDLSVYWYQQSLDQGLQFLIQYYNGEERAKGNILERFSAQQFPDLHSELNLSSLELGDSALYFCASNVAADSDRNTGELFFGEGSRLTVL.

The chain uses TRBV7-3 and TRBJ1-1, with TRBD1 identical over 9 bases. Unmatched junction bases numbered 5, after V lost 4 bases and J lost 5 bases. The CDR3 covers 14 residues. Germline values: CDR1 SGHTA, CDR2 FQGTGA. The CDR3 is CASSYGQGRTEAFF. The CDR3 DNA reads TGTGCCAGCAGCTACGGACAGGGGAGGACTGAAGCTTTCTTT.